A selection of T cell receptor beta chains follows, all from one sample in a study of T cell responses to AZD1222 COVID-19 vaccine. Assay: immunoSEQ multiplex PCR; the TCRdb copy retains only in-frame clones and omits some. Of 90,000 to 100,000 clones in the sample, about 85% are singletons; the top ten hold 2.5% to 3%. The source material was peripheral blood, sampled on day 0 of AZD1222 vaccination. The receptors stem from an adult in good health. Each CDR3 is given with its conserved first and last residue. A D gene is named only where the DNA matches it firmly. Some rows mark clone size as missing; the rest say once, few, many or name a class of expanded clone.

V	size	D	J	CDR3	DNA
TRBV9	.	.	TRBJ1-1	CASSVGEGRGTEAFF	TGTGCCAGCAGCGTAGGGGAAGGGCGGGGCACTGAAGCTTTCTTT
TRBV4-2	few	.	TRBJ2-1	CASSQDWDSNNEQFF	TGTGCCAGCAGCCAAGATTGGGACTCTAACAATGAGCAGTTCTTC
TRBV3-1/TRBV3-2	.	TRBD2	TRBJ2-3	CASSQAGTSGYTQYF	TGTGCCAGCAGCCAAGCCGGGACTAGCGGTTATACGCAGTATTTT
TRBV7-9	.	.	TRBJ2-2	CAARAGMNTGELFF	TGTGCCGCGAGGGCAGGGATGAACACCGGGGAGCTGTTTTTT
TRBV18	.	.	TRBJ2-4	CASSHRQVDLLAKNIQYF	TGTGCCAGCTCACATAGACAGGTTGACTTGCTAGCCAAAAACATTCAGTACTTC
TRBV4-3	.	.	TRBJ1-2	CASSQDWQGPYGYTF	TGCGCCAGCAGCCAAGATTGGCAGGGCCCCTATGGCTACACCTTC
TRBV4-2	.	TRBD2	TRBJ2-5	CASSQDPSGGPPEYF	TGTGCCAGCAGCCAAGACCCTAGCGGGGGCCCCCCTGAGTACTTC
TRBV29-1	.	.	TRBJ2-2	CSVEDPYHTGELFF	TGCAGCGTTGAAGATCCATATCACACCGGGGAGCTGTTTTTT
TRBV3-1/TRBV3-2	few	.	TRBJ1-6	CASSLPMGDPYNSPLHF	TGTGCCAGCAGCCTCCCTATGGGGGATCCCTATAATTCACCCCTCCACTTT
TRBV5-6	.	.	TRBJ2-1	CASSLMAGHSYNEQFF	TGTGCCAGCAGCTTGATGGCGGGTCACTCCTACAATGAGCAGTTCTTC
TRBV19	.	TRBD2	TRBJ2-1	CASSIGASGDNEQFF	TGTGCCAGTAGTATAGGGGCTAGCGGGGACAATGAGCAGTTCTTC
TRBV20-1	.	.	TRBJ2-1	CSASGRVGRNEQFF	TGCAGTGCTAGTGGCCGCGTGGGTAGGAATGAGCAGTTCTTC
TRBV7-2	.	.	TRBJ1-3	CASSPWRAGNTIYF	TGTGCCAGCAGCCCCTGGCGTGCTGGAAACACCATATATTTT
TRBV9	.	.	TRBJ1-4	CASSLYDSKNEKLFF	TGTGCCAGCAGCCTCTACGACAGCAAGAATGAAAAACTGTTTTTT
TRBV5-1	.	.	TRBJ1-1	CASSLRSNTEAFF	TGCGCCAGCAGCTTGAGGTCGAACACTGAAGCTTTCTTT
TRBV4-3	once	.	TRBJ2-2	CASSQRHRANTGELFF	TGCGCCAGCAGCCAAAGACACCGGGCAAACACCGGGGAGCTGTTTTTT
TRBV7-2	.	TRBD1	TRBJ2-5	CASSLDTGVETQYF	TGTGCCAGCAGCTTAGATACAGGGGTAGAGACCCAGTACTTC
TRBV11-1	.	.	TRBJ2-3	CASSRTPADTQYF	TGTGCCAGCAGTCGGACCCCTGCAGATACGCAGTATTTT
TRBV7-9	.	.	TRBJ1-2	CVAGERGYTF	TGTGTTGCGGGGGAGCGTGGCTACACCTTC
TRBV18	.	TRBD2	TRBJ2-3	CASSPQVLTGRGTSGRMDTQYF	TGTGCCAGCTCACCACAAGTCTTGACCGGGCGGGGGACTAGCGGGAGGATGGATACGCAGTATTTT
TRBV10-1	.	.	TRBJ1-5	CASSGTDHSNQPQHF	TGCGCCAGCAGTGGGACAGATCATAGCAATCAGCCCCAGCATTTT
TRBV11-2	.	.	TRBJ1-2	CASSRRQVGGYTF	TGTGCCAGCAGCCGCAGACAGGTGGGGGGCTACACCTTC
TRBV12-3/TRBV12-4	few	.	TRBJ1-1	CASRTVYEAFF	TGTGCCAGCCGGACGGTTTATGAAGCTTTCTTT
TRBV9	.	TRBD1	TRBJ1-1	CASSVKETGGIRSTEAFF	TGTGCCAGCAGCGTAAAGGAGACAGGGGGCATTAGGAGTACTGAAGCTTTCTTT
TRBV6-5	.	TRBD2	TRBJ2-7	CASSLGGEPYEQYF	TGTGCCAGCAGCCTGGGGGGGGAACCCTACGAGCAGTACTTC
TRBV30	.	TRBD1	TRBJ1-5	CAWSTGGHQPQHF	TGTGCCTGGAGTACAGGGGGGCATCAGCCCCAGCATTTT
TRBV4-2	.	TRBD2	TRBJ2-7	CASSNGGAYEQYF	TGTGCCAGCAGCAACGGGGGGGCCTACGAGCAGTACTTC
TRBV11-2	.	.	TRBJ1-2	CASSLVPDYGYTF	TGTGCCAGCAGCTTAGTCCCCGACTATGGCTACACCTTC
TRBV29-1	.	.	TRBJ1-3	CSVELDSGNTIYF	TGCAGCGTTGAATTGGACTCTGGAAACACCATATATTTT
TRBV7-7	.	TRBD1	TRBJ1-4	CASSVGQGKGEKLFF	TGTGCTAGCAGCGTAGGACAGGGTAAAGGGGAAAAACTGTTTTTT
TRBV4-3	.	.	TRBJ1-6	CASSQEQDSYNSPLHF	TGCGCCAGCAGCCAAGAACAGGACTCCTATAATTCACCCCTCCACTTT
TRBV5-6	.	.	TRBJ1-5	CASSLYFPQGNQPQHF	TGTGCCAGCAGCTTGTATTTTCCCCAGGGCAATCAGCCCCAGCATTTT
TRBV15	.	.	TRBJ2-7	CATSRIFGGSYEQYF	TGTGCCACCAGCAGGATTTTCGGCGGATCCTACGAGCAGTACTTC
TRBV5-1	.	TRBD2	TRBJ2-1	CASSLGLAFQYNEQFF	TGTGCCAGCAGCTTGGGACTAGCTTTTCAATATAATGAGCAGTTCTTC
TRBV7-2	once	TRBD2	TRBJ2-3	CASSLSALAGSYTQYF	TGTGCCAGCAGCTTATCCGCGCTAGCGGGATCCTATACGCAGTATTTT
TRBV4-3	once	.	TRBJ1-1	CASSLEGGTEAFF	TGCGCCAGCAGCCTGGAGGGCGGCACTGAAGCTTTCTTT
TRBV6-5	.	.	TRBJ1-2	CASSTLMNYGYTF	TGTGCCAGCAGTACTTTGATGAACTATGGCTACACCTTC
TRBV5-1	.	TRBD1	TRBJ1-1	CASSPGTGGRTEAFF	TGTGCCAGCAGCCCGGGGACAGGGGGACGTACTGAAGCTTTCTTT
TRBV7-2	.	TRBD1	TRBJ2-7	CASSSTGGDYEQYF	TGTGCCAGCAGCTCGACAGGGGGAGACTACGAGCAGTACTTC
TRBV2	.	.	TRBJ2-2	CASSEVGTQNTGELFF	TGTGCCAGCAGTGAAGTCGGGACTCAGAACACCGGGGAGCTGTTTTTT
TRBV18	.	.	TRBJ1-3	CASSPPRGPSGNTIYF	TGTGCCAGCTCACCCCCACGGGGGCCCTCTGGAAACACCATATATTTT
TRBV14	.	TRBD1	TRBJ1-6	CASSAWSGTVNSPLHF	TGTGCCAGCAGCGCGTGGTCCGGGACAGTTAATTCACCCCTCCACTTT
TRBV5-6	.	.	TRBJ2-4	CASSLGAGRYQHSRNIQYF	TGTGCCAGCAGCTTGGGGGCGGGGCGGTACCAACATTCGAGGAACATTCAGTACTTC
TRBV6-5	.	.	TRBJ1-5	CASGERGASNQPQHF	TGTGCCAGCGGAGAGAGGGGGGCGAGCAATCAGCCCCAGCATTTT
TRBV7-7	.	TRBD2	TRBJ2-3	CASSLGLAGNTDTQYF	TGTGCTAGCAGCTTAGGCCTAGCGGGTAACACAGATACGCAGTATTTT
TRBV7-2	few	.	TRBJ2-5	CASSNGSPGFWFQETQYF	TGTGCCAGCAGCAACGGGTCCCCAGGGTTTTGGTTTCAAGAGACCCAGTACTTC
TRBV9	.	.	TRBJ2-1	CASTKQGGEVNEQFF	TGTGCCAGCACCAAGCAGGGGGGTGAAGTAAATGAGCAGTTCTTC
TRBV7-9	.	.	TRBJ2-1	CASSLAGSYNEQFF	TGTGCCAGCAGCTTAGCGGGGTCCTACAATGAGCAGTTCTTC
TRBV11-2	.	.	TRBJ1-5	CASSLDPVGNQPQHF	TGTGCCAGCAGCTTAGATCCGGTTGGCAATCAGCCCCAGCATTTT
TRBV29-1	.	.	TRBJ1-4	CSVERSVREATNEKLFF	TGCAGCGTTGAGAGGTCGGTCAGGGAAGCAACTAATGAAAAACTGTTTTTT
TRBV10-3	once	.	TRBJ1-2	CAISQEGGGGNYGYTF	TGTGCCATCAGCCAAGAGGGAGGGGGTGGTAACTATGGCTACACCTTC
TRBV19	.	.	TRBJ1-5	CASSMTGVINQPQHF	TGTGCCAGTAGTATGACAGGAGTCATCAATCAGCCCCAGCATTTT